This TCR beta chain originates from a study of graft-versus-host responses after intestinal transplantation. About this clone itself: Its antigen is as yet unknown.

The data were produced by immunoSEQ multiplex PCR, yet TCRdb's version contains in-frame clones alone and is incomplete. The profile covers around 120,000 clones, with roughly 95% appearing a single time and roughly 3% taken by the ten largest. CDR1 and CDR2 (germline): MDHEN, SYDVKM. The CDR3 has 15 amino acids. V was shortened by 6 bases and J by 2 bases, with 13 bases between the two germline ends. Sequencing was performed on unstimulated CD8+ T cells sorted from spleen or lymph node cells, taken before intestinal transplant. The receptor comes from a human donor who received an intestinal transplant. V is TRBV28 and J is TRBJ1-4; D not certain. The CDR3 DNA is TGTGCCAGCAGCCCCTTATCAGCTACTAATGAAAAACTGTTTTTT. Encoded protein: CASSPLSATNEKLFF.